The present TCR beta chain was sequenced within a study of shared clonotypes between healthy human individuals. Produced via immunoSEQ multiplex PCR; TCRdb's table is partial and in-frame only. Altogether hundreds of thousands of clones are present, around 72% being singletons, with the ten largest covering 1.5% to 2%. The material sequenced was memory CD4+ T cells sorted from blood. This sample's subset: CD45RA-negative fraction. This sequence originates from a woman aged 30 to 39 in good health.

The CDR3 protein is CASSLRRGYGYTF. The DNA for the CDR3 is TGTGCCAGCAGTTTACGGAGGGGGTATGGCTACACCTTC. The chain carries TRBV28 and TRBJ1-2, with a tentative D call TRBD1 (6 bases). The germline V gene encodes CDR1 MDHEN and CDR2 SYDVKM. This CDR3 spans 13 amino acids. Trimming cost V 2 bases and J 5 bases, with 9 bases left between them.